This T cell receptor beta chain originates from a study of blood T cell repertoires in COVID-19. Those enrolled in Seattle joined during active infection and were followed longitudinally afterward. The CDR3 runs 14 residues. V lost 4 bases and J lost 0, with 10 bases in between. Looked up from germline, CDR1 is SGHNT and CDR2 is YYREEE (reference sequence). Assay: immunoSEQ multiplex PCR; the TCRdb copy retains only in-frame clones and omits some. The sample gives 200,000 to 250,000 clones, nearly 85% of which show up once; around 1.3% is in the top ten. Sequenced input: peripheral blood. This rearrangement joins TRBV5-4 to TRBJ1-2; the D is unclear. The receptor was isolated from a woman in her 30s with COVID-19, enrolled during active disease. The CDR3 here is CASSVELANYGYTF. In DNA, the CDR3 is TGTGCCAGCAGCGTGGAACTAGCTAACTATGGCTACACCTTC.